This T cell receptor (beta chain) was obtained from a study of CD8 T cells in Susac syndrome. The germline CDR1 and CDR2 sequences are DFQATT and SNEGSKA (reference sequence). This CDR3 contains 23 residues. The V and J ends lost 1 base and 0 bases, in that order; junction bases with no gene match: 23. Whole-study results and caveats: It was acknowledged in the study that its TCR sequencing and HLA analysis involved a relatively small number of individuals.

Reverse transcription of about 0.5 to 1 ug RNA was carried out with random hexamers. Across 54 Vbeta and 13 Jbeta, immunoSEQ multiplex PCR amplified TCR beta CDR3. Each CDR3 protein is one row after TCRdb ran MiXCR on the immunoSEQ multiplex PCR reads. The sample shows 250,000 to 300,000 distinct CDR3 sequences, roughly 85% of them seen only once. TCR beta sequences were obtained from blood CD8+ and CD4+ T cells. To note about this clonotype: Its target is unknown.

Sequencing input: CD8+ T cells from PBMCs. V usage is TRBV20-1 and J usage is TRBJ2-3, with TRBD1 matching 12 bases. The source of this sequence is a human donor with multiple sclerosis. The CDR3 here is CSARVFGGSNRDRGPLSTDTQYF. The DNA of the CDR3 is TGCAGTGCTAGAGTTTTTGGGGGGTCTAACCGGGACAGGGGGCCCCTTAGCACAGATACGCAGTATTTT.